This TCR beta chain is from a study of CD8+ T cells in alopecia areata. The CDR3 has 15 residues. Between the trimmed V and J ends, which lost 3 bases and 2 bases, there was a span of 11 bases. Germline lookup yields CDR1 LNHNV and CDR2 YYDKDF (reference sequence). Sequencing used cDNA as its template, made by extracting RNA and reverse transcribing it. Assay: immunoSEQ multiplex PCR; the TCRdb copy retains only in-frame clones and omits some. Of over 150,000 clones listed, just over 55% are singletons. PBMCs provided sorted CD4+ and CD8+ T cells. Sequences were obtained from CD8+ T cells sorted from blood. The sequence came from a human donor in good health. The chain joins TRBV15 to TRBJ2-1; D not certain. The CDR3 coding sequence is TGTGCCACCAGCAGCCCGACGAGCCCCTACAATGAGCAGTTCTTC. This encodes CATSSPTSPYNEQFF.